Below are 29 T cell receptor beta chains sequenced from a single sample in a study of shared clonotypes between healthy human individuals. The assay was immunoSEQ multiplex PCR, and TCRdb's table has in-frame clones only and misses some. The data contain around 1 million clones, about three quarters of them singletons. Sequenced input: memory CD4+ T cells sorted from blood. Regarding subset: CD45RA-negative fraction. The source of these receptors is a man younger than 35 in good health.

V is TRBV2 and J is TRBJ2-5; 7 bases are a match to TRBD2. Germline V gene sequence: CDR1 SNHLY, CDR2 FYNNEI. The CDR3 spans 15 residues. V shed 4 bases and J 3 bases; nucleotides not matched to a gene: 8. CDR3 amino acids: CASSGYRGGKETQYF. The CDR3 DNA reads as TGTGCCAGCAGTGGGTATAGGGGAGGGAAAGAGACCCAGTACTTC.

This clone was counted between two and nine times. The chain joins TRBV2 to TRBJ1-5; D uncertain. This CDR3 contains 15 residues. Trimming took 3 bases from V and 2 from J, leaving 11 bases between them. CDR1 is SNHLY and CDR2 is FYNNEI in the germline V gene. CDR3 sequence reads: CASSDGKGGNQPQHF. CDR3 coding DNA: TGTGCCAGCAGTGATGGGAAGGGAGGCAATCAGCCCCAGCATTTT.

The rearrangement uses TRBV13 and TRBJ2-3; 9 bases agree with TRBD1. V lost 4 bases and J lost 8; bases outside the gene matches: 22. The CDR3 runs to 19 residues. The germline V gene encodes CDR1 PRHDT and CDR2 FYEKMQ (reference sequence). CDR3 residues: CASSSPRQGEGTRGGTQYF. Written as DNA, the CDR3 is TGTGCCAGCAGCTCCCCTCGACAGGGGGAAGGGACACGCGGGGGTACGCAGTATTTT.

The genes are TRBV2 and TRBJ2-1; 8 bases are shared with TRBD1. V dropped 4 bases and J dropped 14; count of bases not matched to a gene: 1. Looked up from germline, CDR1 is SNHLY and CDR2 is FYNNEI. CDR3 size: 10 residues. The CDR3 DNA reads TGTGCCAGCAGTGTACAGGGGGAGTTCTTC. Translating gives CASSVQGEFF.

The genes are TRBV5-8 and TRBJ2-3; D remains ambiguous. Germline loops: CDR1 SGHTS, CDR2 YDEGEE. Trimming shortened V by 10 bases and J by 2 bases, and 14 bases separated the two germline ends. The CDR3 is 13 residues long. The CDR3 spells CAGKEANTDTQYF. Written as DNA, the CDR3 is TGTGCCGGGAAAGAGGCGAACACAGATACGCAGTATTTT.

CDR3 sequence: CASSLDQRYEQYF. The CDR3 DNA is TGTGCCAGCAGCTTAGATCAGCGGTACGAGCAGTACTTC. The V call is TRBV11-2, the J call TRBJ2-7; a possible D gene is TRBD2 (5 bases). CDR1 and CDR2 from the germline V gene are SGHAT and FQNNGV. V lost 0 bases to trimming and J lost 4 bases, with 7 bases between them. The CDR3 totals 13 residues.

This chain joins TRBV29-1 and TRBJ2-1, with D perhaps being TRBD1 or TRBD2 (5 bases each). Germline V gene sequence: CDR1 SQVTM, CDR2 ANQGSEA. The CDR3 spans 11 residues. Trimming shortened V by 7 bases and J by 12 bases, and 16 bases separated the two germline ends. The CDR3 loop is CSARGAGPQFF. CDR3 DNA sequence: TGCAGCGCCCGAGGGGCCGGCCCGCAGTTCTTC.

The V call is TRBV6-5, the J call TRBJ1-1, with 9 bases that match TRBD1. The length of the CDR3 is 15 residues. The junction had 10 bases not matched to a gene; V was cut back by 6 bases and J by 5 bases. The germline V gene has CDR1 MNHEY and CDR2 SVGAGI. CDR3 DNA sequence: TGTGCCAGCAGATCGACAGGGGGTATGTGGACTGAAGCTTTCTTT. Residues: CASRSTGGMWTEAFF.

A few counts support this clone. The rearrangement joins TRBV18 to TRBJ2-2, with TRBD2 matching 9 bases. CDR3 length equals 16 residues. V lost 6 bases and J lost 6; bases outside the gene matches: 11. Germline CDR1 KGHSH, CDR2 LQKENI. The CDR3 loop is CASSERGRAGAGELFF. In nucleotides, the CDR3 is TGTGCCAGCTCCGAGCGCGGGAGGGCCGGCGCCGGGGAGCTGTTTTTT.

V usage is TRBV28 and J usage is TRBJ1-4; no firm D call. The CDR3 loop spans 14 amino acids. V shed 5 bases and J shed 5 bases, with 12 bases lying between them. Germline V CDR1 and CDR2: MDHEN, SYDVKM. The CDR3, as DNA: TGTGCCAGCAGTCCCCTAGAGAACAATGAAAAACTGTTTTTT. It yields the protein CASSPLENNEKLFF.

J is TRBJ2-5 and V is TRBV6-5, with 7 bases lining up with TRBD1. The ends lost 5 bases at V and 5 bases at J; junction bases unmatched: 2. CDR3 length: 12 amino acids. Germline V gene data show CDR1 as MNHEY and CDR2 as SVGAGI. The CDR3 DNA sequence: TGTGCCAGCAGTCGCAGGGGGGAGACCCAGTACTTC. It is translated as CASSRRGETQYF.

About this clone itself: The same CDR3 arises from other DNA sequences in this sample as well. This chain links TRBV29-1 with TRBJ1-2; D unclear. V was trimmed by 5 bases and J by 8 bases, leaving 9 bases between them. There are 10 residues in the CDR3. Germline V lookup: CDR1 SQVTM, CDR2 ANQGSEA. The CDR3 sequence: CSVSSGGYTF. CDR3 nucleotides: TGCAGCGTTTCCTCGGGCGGCTACACCTTC.

The chain employs TRBV6-1 and TRBJ2-7; no reliable D call. CDR1 and CDR2 from the germline V gene are MNHNS and SASEGT. V lost 0 bases and J 6 bases, leaving 15 bases between the germline ends. The CDR3 is made up of 15 amino acids. The CDR3 bases are TGTGCCAGCAGTGAAGCGGCCGGCGGTGAGAGCGAGCAGTACTTC. Translating it yields CASSEAAGGESEQYF.

A few counts support this clone. J is TRBJ2-2 and V is TRBV4-2; the D call may be TRBD1 or TRBD2 (5 bases each). CDR3 length equals 14 residues. With 4 bases removed from V and 2 bases from J, the gap between germline ends came to 8 bases. Germline loops: CDR1 LGHNA, CDR2 YNFKEQ. The CDR3 region is CASSRDDNTGELFF. The DNA of the CDR3 is TGTGCCAGCAGCCGGGACGATAACACCGGGGAGCTGTTTTTT.

The chain has TRBV7-8 and TRBJ1-3; 9 nucleotides match TRBD1. J gave up 7 bases and V 5 bases, and 6 bases lay outside the gene matches. The CDR3 totals 14 residues. Per germline, CDR1 SGHVS and CDR2 FQNEAQ. The CDR3 sequence is CASSARQGGNTIYF. CDR3 nucleotides: TGTGCCAGCAGCGCCCGACAGGGGGGGAACACCATATATTTT.

The chain recombines TRBV5-5 with TRBJ2-7; possibly TRBD2 for D (5 bases). The V end lost 2 bases, the J end lost 0 bases, and 15 bases lay between the germline ends. Germline V lookup: CDR1 SGHKS, CDR2 YYEKEE (reference sequence). The CDR3 consists of 16 residues. CDR3 in DNA: TGTGCCAGCAGCTTCGGTACTCCGACTATCTCCTACGAGCAGTACTTC. Amino acids: CASSFGTPTISYEQYF.

The V gene is TRBV19, the J gene TRBJ1-6; TRBD1 aligns across 7 bases. This CDR3 is built from 14 residues. V lost 5 bases and J lost 10; bases outside the gene matches: 8. The germline CDR1 and CDR2 sequences are LNHDA and SQIVND (reference sequence). CDR3 sequence: CASSSNDRVSPLHF. CDR3 DNA sequence: TGTGCCAGTAGTTCGAATGACAGGGTATCACCCCTCCACTTT. Full variable domain (missing parts from reference TRBV19 and TRBJ1-6): DGGITQSPKYLFRKEGQNVTLSCEQNLNHDAMYWYRQDPGQGLRLIYYSQIVNDFQKGDIAEGYSVSREKKESFPLTVTSAQKNPTAFYLCASSSNDRVSPLHFGNGTRLTVT.

This clone was found a few times. This same CDR3 is encoded by further DNA sequences in the sample. The chain joins TRBV14 to TRBJ1-1; D not certain. Germline-derived CDR1 and CDR2 are SGHDN and FVKESK. This CDR3 contains 12 residues. V was shortened by 3 bases and J by 5 bases, with 7 bases between the two germline ends. The CDR3 nucleotides are TGTGCCAGCAGCCAGGTTTGGACTGAAGCTTTCTTT. This gives the protein CASSQVWTEAFF.

The chain employs TRBV19 and TRBJ1-1, with D unclear. Germline V gives CDR1 LNHDA, CDR2 SQIVND (reference sequence). This CDR3 has 15 residues. The V end lost 8 bases, the J end lost 4 bases, and 20 bases lay between the germline ends. DNA for the CDR3: TGTGCCAGTTCCACCATGCCGGGGTGGGGCACTGAAGCTTTCTTT. This gives the protein CASSTMPGWGTEAFF. The full variable domain, in which reference TRBV19 and TRBJ1-1 provide the parts outside the CDR3, is DGGITQSPKYLFRKEGQNVTLSCEQNLNHDAMYWYRQDPGQGLRLIYYSQIVNDFQKGDIAEGYSVSREKKESFPLTVTSAQKNPTAFYLCASSTMPGWGTEAFFGQGTRLTVV.

To note about this clone: The sample contains more than one DNA sequence encoding this CDR3. This chain uses TRBV5-1 with TRBJ2-7; D is perhaps TRBD1 (6 bases). Trimming left V 5 bases short and J 2 bases short, with 11 bases between. The germline V gene has CDR1 SGHRS and CDR2 YFSETQ. CDR3 size: 13 residues. DNA of the CDR3: TGCGCCAGCAGGGCGACAGGCCCCTACGAGCAGTACTTC. It is translated as CASRATGPYEQYF.

This chain connects TRBV18 to TRBJ2-3; D unclear. Deletions cut 0 bases from V and 4 bases from J, with 8 bases between. The CDR3 length is 14 residues. Germline V gene data show CDR1 as KGHSH and CDR2 as LQKENI. The CDR3 region is CASSPPRAADTQYF. CDR3 DNA sequence: TGTGCCAGCTCACCACCTCGGGCCGCAGATACGCAGTATTTT. The complete variable domain, with remaining parts taken from reference TRBV18 and TRBJ2-3, reads NAGVMQNPRHLVRRRGQEARLRCSPMKGHSHVYWYRQLPEEGLKFMVYLQKENIIDESGMPKERFSAEFPKEGPSILRIQQVVRGDSAAYFCASSPPRAADTQYFGPGTRLTVL.

This clone was observed many times. The chain couples TRBV28 to TRBJ2-7; possibly TRBD1 for D (5 bases). The length of the CDR3 is 15 residues. The V end lost 1 base, the J end lost 2 bases, and 12 bases lay between the germline ends. Germline values: CDR1 MDHEN, CDR2 SYDVKM. In DNA, the CDR3 is TGTGCCAGCAGTTTATTATACCAGGGAACCTACGAGCAGTACTTC. Translating gives CASSLLYQGTYEQYF.

Note on this clone: Additional DNA sequences in this sample encode the identical CDR3. This chain links TRBV18 with TRBJ2-7; D uncertain. The CDR3 runs to 14 residues. V was clipped by 0 bases and J by 0 bases, with 6 bases between them. Germline values: CDR1 KGHSH, CDR2 LQKENI. The CDR3 DNA follows: TGTGCCAGCTCACCACCGGTTAACTCCTACGAGCAGTACTTC. Its translation is CASSPPVNSYEQYF.

The chain joins TRBV10-1 to TRBJ2-3, with TRBD2 matching 10 bases. The CDR3 extends over 13 amino acids. J gave up 1 base and V 10 bases, and 2 bases lay outside the gene matches. In germline, CDR1 is WNHNN, CDR2 SYGVQD (reference sequence). CDR3 in DNA: TGCGCCACAGGACTAGCGGGCACAGATACGCAGTATTTT. This sequence encodes CATGLAGTDTQYF.

The V and J genes are TRBV10-2 and TRBJ1-3; TRBD1 agrees at 9 bases. This CDR3 spans 15 amino acids. The germline V gene has CDR1 WSHSY and CDR2 SAAADI. Trimming cost V 5 bases and J 3 bases; bases outside gene matches: 5. CDR3 residues: CASSTGTGSGNTIYF. As DNA, the CDR3 is TGCGCCAGCAGTACCGGGACAGGGAGTGGAAACACCATATATTTT.

This clone was counted many times. The chain combines TRBV7-8 with TRBJ2-5, with D possibly matching TRBD2 (6 bases). Germline lookup yields CDR1 SGHVS and CDR2 FQNEAQ. Trimming pared 5 bases from V and 0 bases from J, leaving 13 bases between. The CDR3 sequence is 15 residues long. In nucleotides, the CDR3 is TGTGCCAGCAGCATGGGACTGGGGTACCAAGAGACCCAGTACTTC. Translated: CASSMGLGYQETQYF.

This clone turned up a few times. The CDR3 loop is CASSFYSQPEQYF. The CDR3 nucleotides are TGTGCCAGCAGCTTTTATTCGCAACCCGAGCAGTACTTC. The V gene is TRBV5-5, the J gene TRBJ2-7; D is undetermined. V was shortened by 2 bases and J by 6 bases, with 12 bases between the two germline ends. The CDR3 consists of 13 residues. CDR1 and CDR2 from the germline V gene are SGHKS and YYEKEE (reference sequence).

The J gene is TRBJ2-1, the V gene TRBV4-3, with TRBD2 matching 10 bases. Germline CDR1 LGHNA, CDR2 YSLEER. The CDR3 sequence is 17 residues long. Trimming took 2 bases from V and 4 from J; bases not matched to a gene: 8. CDR3 residues: CASSQSSGRGRYNEQFF. The CDR3 DNA follows: TGCGCCAGCAGCCAATCAAGCGGGAGGGGCCGTTACAATGAGCAGTTCTTC.

The chain combines TRBV7-2 with TRBJ1-1; D is possibly TRBD1 (5 bases). The V gene's germline CDR1 is SGHTA and CDR2 FQGNSA. The CDR3 contains 14 residues. V lost 0 bases to trimming and J lost 7 bases, with 12 bases between them. The CDR3 reads CASSLAWGGFEAFF. The DNA for the CDR3 is TGTGCCAGCAGCTTAGCTTGGGGCGGATTTGAAGCTTTCTTT.